The source of this TCR beta chain is a study of CD4+ T cells in melanoma. V shed 1 base and J shed 8 bases, with 11 bases lying between them. This CDR3 comprises 13 residues. Germline V gene lookup returns CDR1 LNHDA and CDR2 SQIVND (reference sequence). Findings and caveats of the study: Neoantigen-specific CD4+ T cells in melanoma reportedly had diverse differentiation states. A reported correlation linked neoantigen-specific CD4+ T cells to CD8+, macrophage and B cell function.

Sequenced by immunoSEQ multiplex PCR; TCRdb stores in-frame clones only, minus some. The sample has fewer than 150,000 clones; 80% to 95% are singletons. This clone showed up just once. Antigen unknown. The chain carries TRBV19 and TRBJ1-2; D uncertain. The TCR comes from a human donor with melanoma. The CDR3 loop is CASSIGPYEGYTF. The CDR3 region has the DNA TGTGCCAGTAGTATAGGGCCGTATGAGGGCTACACCTTC.